This TCR beta chain was identified during a study of blood T cells in healthy people across ages (dated by TCRdb to between 2014 and 2017). About the study as a whole: Template switching captured roughly one uniquely barcoded TCR beta cDNA molecule per two T cells in model experiments. Age-related changes in TCR beta repertoire diversity were measured in the study by deep sequencing normalized with unique cDNA molecular identifiers. Donors were grouped into four age groups: young (average approximately 16 years), middle-aged (around 39), aged (around 56) and long-lived (approximately 82). Using the same blood draw, the study looked at two additional independent replicas of 1 million unique cDNA reads for two donors, one aged 18 to 29 and the other aged 80 or older. The investigation overall reported the following: A strong correlation was found between observed TCR beta diversity and the percentage of naive T cells measured by flow cytometry. As age increased, observed TCR beta diversity per million T cells dropped in a roughly linear way, and a significant reduction was already evident by age around 41. Since profiling was done on bulk unsorted PBMCs, naive and antigen-experienced compartments could not be conclusively compared. Because the CMV infection status of the donors was unknown, age-related changes in expanded clonotypes may potentially have been confounded. Estimates of total diversity from one million sequenced T cells were regarded as lower bounds and underestimates. The long-lived group showed more naive CD4+ T cells, fewer expanded clones and increased TCR diversity than the aged group, suggesting age selection.

The library was made by 5' RACE. Instrument on record: Illumina HiSeq 2500. The second PCR ran for roughly 7 to 11 cycles and used a J-beta primer mix along with a sample-barcoded 5' primer. A template-switch 5' adaptor carrying 12 random nucleotides introduced a unique molecular identifier onto each TCR beta cDNA molecule. Each sample yielded at least 2.5 million CDR3-containing paired-end reads. First-strand cDNA synthesis was performed from all RNA using the Mint cDNA synthesis kit, with priming by a TRBC-specific oligonucleotide. All cDNA was treated with uracil-DNA glycosylase and then went through a first 18-cycle PCR with the universal primers M1SS and BC2_uni_R. Per the original workflow: For normalization, 1 million high-quality reads, each with a distinct molecular identifier, were randomly selected from each sample. Reads sharing molecular identifiers were discarded rather than binned into consensus sequences. MiTCR, set to a Q25 quality threshold and the strictest error-elimination algorithm, was used for CDR3 identification, clonotype clustering and error correction. Lower-bound total TCR beta diversity was estimated with a nonparametric unseen species model using Euler transformation. TCRdb reprocessed the public reads (quality trimming at Q25 with fastp, clone calling with MiXCR) and kept in-frame beta chains. Here each entry gathers all rows of one CDR3 protein and keeps the most common genes and DNA. The V and J calls were not made by the authors but by TCRdb's processing. A total of more than 900,000 distinct CDR3 sequences appear in this sample, about 23% of them only once. Around 0.7% of the sample goes to the ten largest clones.

Trimming costs V 6 bases and J 3 bases, and their ends lie 11 bases apart. Counted from cysteine to phenylalanine, this CDR3 has 12 amino acids. Just the 36-base CDR3 DNA is kept, in frame starting at base 1. As encoded in the germline V gene, CDR1 is SQVTM while CDR2 is ANQGSEA. This clonotype was observed a few times. Its specific antigen is unknown. There are no base qualities to consult, and no much larger clone falls within one base. Donors were 39 systemically healthy Caucasian individuals from Russia aged roughly 6 to 95 years. Each donor gave ten milliliters of peripheral blood, collected into EDTA-treated Vacutainer tubes. Ficoll-Paque density-gradient centrifugation was used to isolate PBMCs, with at least 6.5 million per sample. Total RNA was extracted from PBMCs with Trizol reagent, with at least 5.5 micrograms obtained per sample. For every donor, an aliquot of PBMCs went through flow cytometry to measure the percentages of naive CD45RAhigh/CD27high T cells.

These same records also appear under a second study, on T cells of mothers and their children. The second study also describes: Nine systemically healthy Caucasian individuals served as donors, namely three mothers together with their six children. cDNA synthesis used all of the extracted RNA, with roughly 1.6 ug of RNA in each 15 ul reaction. In the second PCR, sample barcodes and 2-4 random nucleotides were introduced via the M1S primer. Each mother yielded over 9.5 million TCR beta CDR3 reads and each child about 3 million reads. Thymic selection similarly shapes TCR recombination output in related and unrelated pairs, with minor effect from inherited differences. Related mother-child pairs always showed normalized repertoire overlap that was slightly higher than in unrelated mother-child pairs, though the difference was never significant. With a sensitivity of about 100 clones per million clonotypes, no persistent microchimeric T cell clones were detected. In the study, deep NGS was used to compare the TCR beta repertoires of mothers and children, and features distinguishing related mother-child pairs from unrelated individuals were sought. The mean age was roughly 44 +/- 4 years for the mothers and approximately 11 +/- 4 years for the children. After adapter ligation was performed with NEBNext reagents, the libraries were sequenced on an Illumina HiSeq 2000 with 100+100 nt paired-end reads. To avoid cross-contamination, the mother libraries and the child libraries were prepared a month apart and sequenced in separate runs. For each donor, between roughly 450,000 and 2,300,000 distinct TCR beta clonotypes were identified. Naive TCR beta clonotypes were estimated from low-frequency clonotypes matched to each donor's FACS-determined naive share, without sorting.

This TCR was recovered from a girl aged 2-9 years in good health. The chain is encoded by TRBV29-1 joined to TRBJ1-1; the D gene lacks a confident call. Sample: blood. CDR3 region: CSVGTIDTEAFF. The sequenced DNA is TGCAGCGTGGGCACGATTGACACTGAAGCTTTCTTT.